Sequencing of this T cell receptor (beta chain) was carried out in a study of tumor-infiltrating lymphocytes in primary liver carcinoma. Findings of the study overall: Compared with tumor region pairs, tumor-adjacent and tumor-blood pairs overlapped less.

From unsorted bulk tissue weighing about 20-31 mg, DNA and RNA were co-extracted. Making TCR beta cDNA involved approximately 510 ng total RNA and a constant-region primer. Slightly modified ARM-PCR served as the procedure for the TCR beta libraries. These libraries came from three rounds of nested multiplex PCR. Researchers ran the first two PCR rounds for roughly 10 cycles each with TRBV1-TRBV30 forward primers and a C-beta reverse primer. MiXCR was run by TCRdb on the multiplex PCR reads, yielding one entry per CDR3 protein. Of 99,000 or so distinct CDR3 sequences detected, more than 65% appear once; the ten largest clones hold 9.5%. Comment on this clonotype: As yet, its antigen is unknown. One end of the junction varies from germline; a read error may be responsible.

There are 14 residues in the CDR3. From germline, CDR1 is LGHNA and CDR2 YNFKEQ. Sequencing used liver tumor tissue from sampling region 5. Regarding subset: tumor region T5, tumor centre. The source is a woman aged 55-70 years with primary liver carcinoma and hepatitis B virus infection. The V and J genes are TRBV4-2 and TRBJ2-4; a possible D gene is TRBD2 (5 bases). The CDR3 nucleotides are TGTGCCAGCAGCCAAGGGGTAGCGAAAAACATTAAGTACTTC. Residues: CASSQGVAKNIKYF.